These 32 T cell receptor beta chains came from one sample sequenced in a study of vaccination and CD4 T cells after COVID-19. Treatment specified: roughly nine-day PBMC culture with coronavirus spike peptide pools or control peptides (ViraFEST assay). The unexposed donor provided CD4+ T cells, which were taken before the COVID-19 pandemic (2011-2018). Cultured CD4+ T-cell DNA underwent Oncomine TCR Beta short-read sequencing. The genomic DNA was obtained from cultured CD4+ T cells by extraction with the QIAamp micro DNA kit. TCRdb independently ran MiXCR on the PCR reads; one entry per CDR3 protein. In the table there are several thousand distinct CDR3 sequences, 25% to 30% of which are singletons. These receptors' targets are unknown. Sample: CD4+ T cells from blood, cultured in vitro. These receptors were obtained from a human donor in good health.

In this sample, this clonotype turned up once. This rearrangement joins TRBV6-1 to TRBJ2-3; no clear D. The V end was cut by 4 bases, the J end by 4 bases, with 12 bases between. Germline V gives CDR1 MNHNS, CDR2 SASEGT. CDR3 length: 14 residues. The CDR3 reads CASSVPPTADTQYF. The CDR3 region has the DNA TGTGCCAGCAGTGTTCCCCCGACGGCAGATACGCAGTATTTT.

The V and J genes are TRBV4-1 and TRBJ1-1; D might be TRBD1 (5 bases). The CDR3 has 17 amino acids. Deletions cut 2 bases from V and 0 bases from J, with 16 bases between. Germline V gene data show CDR1 as MGHRA and CDR2 as YSYEKL. In DNA form, the CDR3 reads TGCGCCAGCAGCCAAAGTGGGGCTGGATTTGTGAACACTGAAGCTTTCTTT. This translates into CASSQSGAGFVNTEAFF.

The V call is TRBV7-3, the J call TRBJ2-2, with TRBD1 identical over 12 bases. The CDR3 covers 17 residues. In germline, CDR1 is SGHTA, CDR2 FQGTGA. V lost 5 bases, J lost 4 bases, and 8 bases stayed unmatched. The CDR3 region is CASSRGQGAESTGELFF. CDR3 DNA sequence: TGTGCCAGCAGCCGGGGACAGGGGGCCGAAAGCACCGGGGAGCTGTTTTTT.

This clonotype has only a few counts. J is TRBJ1-1 and V is TRBV19; 7 bases align to TRBD1. Germline V gene data show CDR1 as LNHDA and CDR2 as SQIVND (reference sequence). V lost 2 bases, J lost 3 bases, and 6 bases stayed unmatched. This CDR3 has 15 residues. This CDR3 reads CASSIREGADTEAFF. CDR3 bases: TGTGCCAGTAGTATAAGGGAGGGGGCCGACACTGAAGCTTTCTTT. Filled out from reference TRBV19 and TRBJ1-1, the complete variable domain reads DGGITQSPKYLFRKEGQNVTLSCEQNLNHDAMYWYRQDPGQGLRLIYYSQIVNDFQKGDIAEGYSVSREKKESFPLTVTSAQKNPTAFYLCASSIREGADTEAFFGQGTRLTVV.

Concerning this clonotype itself: A read error may produce the germline difference seen at one junction end. This chain connects TRBV29-1 to TRBJ1-2, with 7 bases lining up with TRBD1. CDR1 SQVTM and CDR2 ANQGSEA come from the germline V gene. The length of the CDR3 is 13 residues. CDR3 DNA: TGCAGCGTTGTGGCAGGGGGTAACCATGGCTACACCTTC. This sequence encodes CSVVAGGNHGYTF. Full variable domain (missing parts from reference TRBV29-1 and TRBJ1-2): SAVISQKPSRDICQRGTSLTIQCQVDSQVTMMFWYRQQPGQSLTLIATANQGSEATYESGFVIDKFPISRPNLTFSTLTVSNMSPEDSSIYLCSVVAGGNHGYTFGSGTRLTVV.

By sample share, this clonotype is medium-sized. The chain is built from TRBV5-1 and TRBJ2-1, with 15 positions matching TRBD2. The CDR3 length is 17 residues. From germline, CDR1 is SGHRS and CDR2 YFSETQ. Germline trimming cut 3 bases from V and 4 bases from J; bases unmatched to any gene: 5. The CDR3 DNA reads as TGCGCCAGCAGCTGGACTAGCGGGAGGGCCGGGTACAATGAGCAGTTCTTC. Protein product: CASSWTSGRAGYNEQFF.

The J gene is TRBJ1-1, the V gene TRBV5-1, with a weak D call TRBD1 (6 bases). V lost 5 bases and J lost 2, with 10 bases in between. The germline gives CDR1 SGHRS, CDR2 YFSETQ. The CDR3 sequence is 13 residues long. The CDR3 coding sequence is TGCGCCAGCAGGCGACAGGATAACACTGAAGCTTTCTTT. Its protein product is CASRRQDNTEAFF.

In this sample, this clonotype turned up a few times. The genes are TRBV20-1 and TRBJ2-5, with 10 bases fitting TRBD1. This CDR3 contains 17 residues. The trim removed 2 bases at V and 4 bases at J, leaving 13 bases unmatched. From germline, CDR1 is DFQATT and CDR2 SNEGSKA (reference sequence). CDR3: CSARIRQGAIHTETQYF. DNA for the CDR3: TGCAGTGCTAGAATTAGACAGGGGGCAATTCATACAGAGACCCAGTACTTC.

This clonotype has a handful of counts. The chain recombines TRBV6-1 with TRBJ2-1; 8 nucleotides agree with TRBD1. This CDR3 comprises 14 residues. Germline CDR1 is MNHNS and CDR2 is SASEGT. J gave up 8 bases and V 3 bases, and 6 bases lay outside the gene matches. The CDR3 spells CASSEGQGADEQFF. In DNA form, the CDR3 reads TGTGCCAGCAGTGAGGGGCAGGGGGCGGATGAGCAGTTCTTC.

The table lists this clonotype with a few counts. The chain employs TRBV11-1 and TRBJ1-5; tentatively, D is TRBD1 (5 bases). The CDR3 spans 13 residues. Germline CDR1 reads SGHAT; CDR2 reads FQDESV (reference sequence). With 5 bases removed from V and 10 bases from J, the gap between germline ends came to 15 bases. CDR3 sequence reads: CASSPTPGRPQHF. DNA for the CDR3: TGTGCCAGCAGCCCAACCCCGGGACGACCCCAGCATTTT.

The gene calls are TRBV4-3 and TRBJ1-6; TRBD1 agrees at 7 bases. With V trimmed by 1 base and J by 6 bases, 3 bases remained unmatched. Per the germline V gene, CDR1 is LGHNA and CDR2 is YSLEER. The CDR3 has 15 residues. In DNA form, the CDR3 reads TGCGCCAGCAGCCAAGCTGGACAGGTTAATTCACCCCTCCACTTT. Translating gives CASSQAGQVNSPLHF.

This chain links TRBV15 with TRBJ2-1; D remains unclear. The V and J ends lost 0 bases and 8 bases respectively, with 8 bases between them. The CDR3 has 13 amino acids. The germline CDR1 and CDR2 sequences are LNHNV and YYDKDF (reference sequence). CDR3 amino acids: CATSRDLSHEQFF. For the CDR3, the DNA is TGTGCCACCAGCAGAGATCTAAGCCATGAGCAGTTCTTC.

This chain links TRBV27 with TRBJ1-1; D remains unclear. Trimming pared 3 bases from V and 3 bases from J, leaving 8 bases between. The CDR3 consists of 13 residues. CDR1 is MNHEY and CDR2 is SMNVEV in the germline V gene (reference sequence). In DNA form, the CDR3 reads TGTGCCAGCAGTTTTGGGTGGGACACTGAAGCTTTCTTT. This gives the protein CASSFGWDTEAFF.

This clonotype has just a few counts. The V gene is TRBV27, the J gene TRBJ1-2, with D possibly TRBD1 on 6 matching bases. The CDR3 extends over 14 amino acids. Trimming pared 2 bases from V and 4 bases from J, leaving 11 bases between. The V gene's germline CDR1 is MNHEY and CDR2 SMNVEV (reference sequence). CDR3 amino acids: CASSLGGYPYGYTF. In nucleotides, the CDR3 is TGTGCCAGCAGTTTAGGGGGCTATCCCTATGGCTACACCTTC.

This sequence joins TRBV10-3 and TRBJ2-3; D might be TRBD1 or TRBD2, each matching 5 bases. The CDR3 has 13 amino acids. Germline CDR1 and CDR2: ENHRY and SYGVKD. V was trimmed by 8 bases and J by 4 bases, leaving 13 bases between them. CDR3 sequence (DNA): TGTGCCATCGGTCCACAGGAGGCAGATACGCAGTATTTT. Protein sequence: CAIGPQEADTQYF.

The rearrangement uses TRBV19 and TRBJ1-1; D perhaps matches TRBD1 (6 bases). This CDR3 is 14 amino acids long. The ends were cut back, 5 bases at V and 0 bases at J, with 10 bases in the middle. Germline-derived CDR1 and CDR2 are LNHDA and SQIVND (reference sequence). The CDR3 sequence is CASSLRGLNTEAFF. In DNA, the CDR3 is TGTGCCAGTAGTCTCAGGGGCCTGAACACTGAAGCTTTCTTT.

This clonotype appeared a few times. The chain's CDR3 is CASSLTGGYGYTF. In DNA, the CDR3 is TGTGCCAGCAGCTTGACAGGGGGCTATGGCTACACCTTC. The chain couples TRBV7-9 to TRBJ1-2, with 9 bases that match TRBD1. The V gene's germline CDR1 is SEHNR and CDR2 FQNEAQ (reference sequence). The CDR3 sequence is 13 residues long. V shed 3 bases and J 4 bases; nucleotides not matched to a gene: 0.

J is TRBJ2-7 and V is TRBV6-4; D is perhaps TRBD2 (7 bases). V gave up 3 bases and J gave up 0 bases, with 30 bases separating them. The CDR3 loop spans 21 amino acids. CDR1 and CDR2 (germline): MRHNA, SNTAGT. The CDR3 region has the DNA TGTGCCAGCAGTGATGCGGGGGCGCGGGTTCTAGAGCGGGATACCTCCTACGAGCAGTACTTC. Translated, it gives CASSDAGARVLERDTSYEQYF.

V gene TRBV5-4 combines with J gene TRBJ2-7, with D tentatively TRBD2 (6 bases). Trimming stripped 1 base from V and 4 bases from J, with 24 bases between. The CDR3 contains 18 residues. Germline loops: CDR1 SGHNT, CDR2 YYREEE (reference sequence). CDR3 sequence: CASSLLGLSGLFIYEQYF. CDR3 nucleotide sequence: TGTGCCAGCAGCTTGCTGGGCCTTAGCGGCCTATTTATATACGAGCAGTACTTC.

The chain combines TRBV15 with TRBJ2-1; TRBD1 agrees at 10 bases. Germline assignment: CDR1 LNHNV and CDR2 YYDKDF (reference sequence). The J segment lost 5 bases and the V segment lost 6 bases, leaving 7 bases of the junction unmatched. The CDR3 is 15 residues long. This CDR3 is CATRSGQGKHNEQFF. CDR3 nucleotides: TGTGCCACCAGATCGGGACAGGGGAAGCACAATGAGCAGTTCTTC.

This clonotype was seen a handful of times. The genes are TRBV6-4 and TRBJ1-3, with D hard to call. This CDR3 is 14 amino acids long. Germline V gives CDR1 MRHNA, CDR2 SNTAGT. Trimming took off 5 bases at V and 2 bases at J, with 10 bases between the two ends. The CDR3 bases are TGTGCCAGCAGTTCCCCCCCGGCTGGAAACACCATATATTTT. It codes for CASSSPPAGNTIYF.

This clonotype was counted between two and nine times. The rearrangement uses TRBV28 and TRBJ1-6, with 10 bases matching TRBD1. The germline gives CDR1 MDHEN, CDR2 SYDVKM. V shed 4 bases and J 8 bases; nucleotides not matched to a gene: 2. The CDR3 is 14 residues long. The CDR3 bases are TGTGCCAGCAGTTCGGGACAGGGGTATTCACCCCTCCACTTT. It encodes CASSSGQGYSPLHF. The full variable domain, in which reference TRBV28 and TRBJ1-6 provide the parts outside the CDR3, is DVKVTQSSRYLVKRTGEKVFLECVQDMDHENMFWYRQDPGLGLRLIYFSYDVKMKEKGDIPEGYSVSREKKERFSLILESASTNQTSMYLCASSSGQGYSPLHFGNGTRLTVT.

In its sample, this clonotype was seen a few times. The V gene is TRBV7-6, the J gene TRBJ2-1; tentatively, D is TRBD2 (6 bases). The V gene lost 4 bases and the J gene lost 1 base, with 14 bases spanning the gap. The CDR3 sequence is 16 residues long. Germline CDR1 is SGHVS and CDR2 is FNYEAQ. CDR3 nucleotides: TGTGCCAGCAGCTACACATCCGGGACTTCCTACAATGAGCAGTTCTTC. Translated: CASSYTSGTSYNEQFF. Full variable domain (missing parts from reference TRBV7-6 and TRBJ2-1): GAGVSQSPRYKVTKRGQDVALRCDPISGHVSLYWYRQALGQGPEFLTYFNYEAQQDKSGLPNDRFSAERPEGSISTLTIQRTEQRDSAMYRCASSYTSGTSYNEQFFGPGTRLTVL.

The chain joins TRBV9 to TRBJ2-7; D unclear. CDR1 is SGDLS and CDR2 is YYNGEE in the germline V gene. Trimming took off 1 base at V and 7 bases at J, with 12 bases between the two ends. The CDR3 extends over 13 amino acids. CDR3 coding DNA: TGTGCCAGCAGCGTAACCCTCGACTTAGAGCAGTACTTC. Its protein product is CASSVTLDLEQYF.

The V gene is TRBV20-1, the J gene TRBJ2-7; 10 bases fit TRBD2. There are 14 residues in the CDR3. V lost 7 bases, J lost 2 bases, and 8 bases stayed unmatched. Per germline, CDR1 DFQATT and CDR2 SNEGSKA (reference sequence). CDR3 sequence reads: CSGGFLAGAYEQYF. The CDR3 nucleotides read TGCAGTGGGGGGTTCCTAGCGGGGGCCTACGAGCAGTACTTC.

The chain is built from TRBV19 and TRBJ2-4; 7 bases are shared with TRBD1. V shed 7 bases and J 8 bases; nucleotides not matched to a gene: 11. The germline CDR1 and CDR2 sequences are LNHDA and SQIVND (reference sequence). The CDR3 has 14 amino acids. DNA of the CDR3: TGTGCCAGTAACCCACAGGGGCGACGGGACATTCAGTACTTC. Amino acid sequence: CASNPQGRRDIQYF.

The V and J genes are TRBV7-2 and TRBJ1-4; D may be TRBD1 (6 bases). The germline gives CDR1 SGHTA, CDR2 FQGNSA. This CDR3 has 14 residues. The V end was cut by 3 bases, the J end by 5 bases, with 10 bases between. The CDR3 coding sequence is TGTGCCAGCAGCTTCAGGGGAGGGAATGAAAAACTGTTTTTT. Translated: CASSFRGGNEKLFF. The variable domain in full, completed from reference TRBV7-2 and TRBJ1-4, reads GAGVSQSPSNKVTEKGKDVELRCDPISGHTALYWYRQSLGQGLEFLIYFQGNSAPDKSGLPSDRFSAERTGGSVSTLTIQRTQQEDSAVYLCASSFRGGNEKLFFGSGTQLSVL.

This chain connects TRBV12-3 or TRBV12-4 to TRBJ1-5; D call uncertain. There are 15 residues in the CDR3. V was trimmed by 5 bases and J by 3 bases, leaving 14 bases between them. CDR3 amino acids: CASSNAAVNNQPQHF. CDR3 DNA sequence: TGTGCCAGCAGTAACGCTGCAGTGAACAATCAGCCCCAGCATTTT.

The V gene is TRBV10-3, the J gene TRBJ2-5; D uncertain. V lost 0 bases and J lost 1, with 12 bases in between. CDR3 length: 16 amino acids. CDR1 and CDR2 from the germline V gene are ENHRY and SYGVKD. The CDR3 DNA sequence: TGTGCCATCAGTGAGTCGACCACGGGTGGCCAAGAGACCCAGTACTTC. It translates to CAISESTTGGQETQYF.

There are a few counts of this clonotype. The V gene is TRBV18, the J gene TRBJ1-6, with 10 positions matching TRBD1. The V gene end was trimmed by 2 bases and the J gene end by 7 bases; junction bases not matched to a gene: 2. The CDR3 covers 15 residues. Germline-derived CDR1 and CDR2 are KGHSH and LQKENI. Here the CDR3 reads CASSPMGQGNSPLHF. DNA for the CDR3: TGTGCCAGCTCACCAATGGGACAGGGGAATTCACCCCTCCACTTT.

In this sample, this clonotype turned up a few times. The chain uses TRBV19 and TRBJ2-7; no clear D gene. V shed 7 bases and J shed 5 bases, with 9 bases lying between them. This CDR3 has 11 amino acids. Germline V gene data show CDR1 as LNHDA and CDR2 as SQIVND (reference sequence). The CDR3 here is CASKQGHEQYF. CDR3 in DNA: TGTGCCAGTAAACAAGGCCACGAGCAGTACTTC.

This chain uses TRBV4-3 with TRBJ2-3, with TRBD1 matching over 7 bases. Germline trimming cut 4 bases from V and 0 bases from J; bases unmatched to any gene: 7. The germline V gene encodes CDR1 LGHNA and CDR2 YSLEER. The CDR3 has 16 amino acids. CDR3 in DNA: TGCGCCAGCAGCCGGCAAGGGGGCCCTAGCACAGATACGCAGTATTTT. It translates to CASSRQGGPSTDTQYF.